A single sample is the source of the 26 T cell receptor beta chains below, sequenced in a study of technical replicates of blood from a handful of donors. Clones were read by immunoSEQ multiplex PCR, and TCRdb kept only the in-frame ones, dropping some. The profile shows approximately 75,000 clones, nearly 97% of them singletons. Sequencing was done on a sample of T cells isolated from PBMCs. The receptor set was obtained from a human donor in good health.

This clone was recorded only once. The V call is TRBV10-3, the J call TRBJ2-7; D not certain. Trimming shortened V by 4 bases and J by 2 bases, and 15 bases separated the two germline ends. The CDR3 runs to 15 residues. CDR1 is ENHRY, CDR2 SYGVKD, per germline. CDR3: CAISGSVQSPYEQYF. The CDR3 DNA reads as TGTGCCATCAGTGGTAGTGTACAGAGCCCCTACGAGCAGTACTTC.

The CDR3, as DNA: TGCGCCAGCAGCCGAATGGGACACCCCTTCTACAATGAGCAGTTCTTC. This translates into CASSRMGHPFYNEQFF. The V call is TRBV4-1, the J call TRBJ2-1; D possibly corresponds to TRBD1 (6 bases). Looked up from germline, CDR1 is MGHRA and CDR2 is YSYEKL. The CDR3 loop spans 16 amino acids. V lost 4 bases, J lost 3 bases, and 16 bases lay in between.

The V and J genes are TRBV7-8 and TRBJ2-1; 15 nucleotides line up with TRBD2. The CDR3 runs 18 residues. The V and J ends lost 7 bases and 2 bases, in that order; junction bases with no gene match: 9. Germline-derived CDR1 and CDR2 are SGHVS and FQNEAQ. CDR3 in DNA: TGTGCCAGCACTCACCACGGGACTAGCGGGAGGACCTACAATGAGCAGTTCTTC. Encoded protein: CASTHHGTSGRTYNEQFF.

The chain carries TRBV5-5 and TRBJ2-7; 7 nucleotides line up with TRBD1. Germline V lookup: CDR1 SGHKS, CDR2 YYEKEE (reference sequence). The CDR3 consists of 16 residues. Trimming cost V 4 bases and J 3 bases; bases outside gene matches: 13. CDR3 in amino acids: CASSVTGFADFYEQYF. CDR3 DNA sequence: TGTGCCAGCAGCGTGACAGGGTTCGCAGATTTCTACGAGCAGTACTTC. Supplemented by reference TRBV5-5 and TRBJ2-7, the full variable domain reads DAGVTQSPTHLIKTRGQQVTLRCSPISGHKSVSWYQQVLGQGPQFIFQYYEKEERGRGNFPDRFSARQFPNYSSELNVNALLLGDSALYLCASSVTGFADFYEQYFGPGTRLTVT.

The CDR3 loop reads CASSQEAGGVNEQFF. The CDR3, as DNA: TGCGCCAGCAGCCAAGAGGCGGGAGGGGTGAATGAGCAGTTCTTC. V is TRBV4-3 and J is TRBJ2-1, with 9 bases matching TRBD2. The CDR3 has 15 residues. V lost 0 bases, J lost 7 bases, and 4 bases stayed unmatched. Germline V CDR1 and CDR2: LGHNA, YSLEER.

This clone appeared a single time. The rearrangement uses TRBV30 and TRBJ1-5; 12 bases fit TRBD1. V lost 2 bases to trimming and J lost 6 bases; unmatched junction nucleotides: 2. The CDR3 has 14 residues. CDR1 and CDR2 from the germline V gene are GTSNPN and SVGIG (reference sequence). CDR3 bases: TGTGCCTGGAGTAGGGGACAGGGGGCTCAGCCCCAGCATTTT. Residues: CAWSRGQGAQPQHF.

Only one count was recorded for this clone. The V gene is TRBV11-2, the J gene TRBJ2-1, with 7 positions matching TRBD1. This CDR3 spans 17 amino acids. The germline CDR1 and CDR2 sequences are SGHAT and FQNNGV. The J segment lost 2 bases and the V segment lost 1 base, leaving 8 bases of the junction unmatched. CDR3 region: CASSLGPSGTAYNEQFF. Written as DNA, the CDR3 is TGTGCCAGCAGCTTAGGTCCTTCCGGGACAGCCTACAATGAGCAGTTCTTC.

CDR3 in DNA: TGTGCCAGCAGCTTAAGGGACAGGGGGCTGCATCAGCCCCAGCATTTT. Translation: CASSLRDRGLHQPQHF. The chain joins TRBV5-6 to TRBJ1-5, with TRBD1 identical over 12 bases. The CDR3 totals 16 residues. Germline lookup yields CDR1 SGHDT and CDR2 YYEEEE. The V and J ends lost 2 bases and 5 bases, in that order; junction bases with no gene match: 5. Drawing the rest from reference TRBV5-6 and TRBJ1-5, the complete variable domain is DAGVTQSPTHLIKTRGQQVTLRCSPKSGHDTVSWYQQALGQGPQFIFQYYEEEERQRGNFPDRFSGHQFPNYSSELNVNALLLGDSALYLCASSLRDRGLHQPQHFGDGTRLSIL.

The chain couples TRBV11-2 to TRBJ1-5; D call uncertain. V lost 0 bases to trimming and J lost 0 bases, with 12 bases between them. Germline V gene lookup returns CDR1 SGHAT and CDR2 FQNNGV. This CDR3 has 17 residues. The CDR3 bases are TGTGCCAGCAGCTTAGAACCAGGCCCTTATAGCAATCAGCCCCAGCATTTT. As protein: CASSLEPGPYSNQPQHF.

CDR3 protein: CATIKGRGGFQETQYF. Written as DNA, the CDR3 is TGTGCCACCATCAAGGGAAGGGGCGGATTCCAAGAGACCCAGTACTTC. The chain combines TRBV15 with TRBJ2-5, with D perhaps matching TRBD1 (5 bases). With 7 bases removed from V and 1 base from J, the gap between germline ends came to 19 bases. The CDR3 consists of 16 residues. The germline V gene encodes CDR1 LNHNV and CDR2 YYDKDF (reference sequence).

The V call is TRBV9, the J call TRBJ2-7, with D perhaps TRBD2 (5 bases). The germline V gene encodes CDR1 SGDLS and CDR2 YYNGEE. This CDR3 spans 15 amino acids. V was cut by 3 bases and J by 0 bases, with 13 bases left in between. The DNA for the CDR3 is TGTGCCAGCAGCGCCGGGGTTGGGAGCTCCTACGAGCAGTACTTC. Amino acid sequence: CASSAGVGSSYEQYF.

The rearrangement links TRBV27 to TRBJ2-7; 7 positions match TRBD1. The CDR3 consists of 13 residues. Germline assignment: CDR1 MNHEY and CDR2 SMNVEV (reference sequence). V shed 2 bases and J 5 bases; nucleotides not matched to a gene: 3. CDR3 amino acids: CASSLDRDHEQYF. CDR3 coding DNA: TGTGCCAGCAGTTTAGACAGGGACCACGAGCAGTACTTC.

The CDR3 loop reads CASRPTSGKNEQYF. As DNA, the CDR3 is TGCGCCAGCAGACCTACTAGCGGGAAGAACGAGCAGTACTTC. The V and J genes are TRBV5-1 and TRBJ2-7, with TRBD2 matching over 10 bases. After removal of 5 bases from V and 5 bases from J, the junction contained 7 bases not matched to a gene. Germline V gene data show CDR1 as SGHRS and CDR2 as YFSETQ. There are 14 residues in the CDR3.

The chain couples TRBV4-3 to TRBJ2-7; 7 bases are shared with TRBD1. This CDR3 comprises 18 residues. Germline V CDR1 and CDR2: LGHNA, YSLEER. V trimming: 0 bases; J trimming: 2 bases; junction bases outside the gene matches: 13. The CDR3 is CASSQDSPLTGTAYEQYF. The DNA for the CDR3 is TGCGCCAGCAGCCAAGATTCACCTTTAACCGGGACAGCCTACGAGCAGTACTTC.

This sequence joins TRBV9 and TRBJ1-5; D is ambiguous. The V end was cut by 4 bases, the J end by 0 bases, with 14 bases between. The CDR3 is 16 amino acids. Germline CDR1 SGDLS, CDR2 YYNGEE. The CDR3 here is CASSPGSLNSNQPQHF. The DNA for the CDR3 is TGTGCCAGCAGCCCGGGATCCTTGAATAGCAATCAGCCCCAGCATTTT. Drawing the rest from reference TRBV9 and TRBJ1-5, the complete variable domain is DSGVTQTPKHLITATGQRVTLRCSPRSGDLSVYWYQQSLDQGLQFLIQYYNGEERAKGNILERFSAQQFPDLHSELNLSSLELGDSALYFCASSPGSLNSNQPQHFGDGTRLSIL.

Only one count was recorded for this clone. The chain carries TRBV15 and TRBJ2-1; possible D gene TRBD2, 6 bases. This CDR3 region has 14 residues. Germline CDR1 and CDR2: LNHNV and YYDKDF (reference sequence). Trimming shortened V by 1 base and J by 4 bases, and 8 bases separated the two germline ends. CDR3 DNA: TGTGCCACCAGCAGAGGGGGGACTTACAATGAGCAGTTCTTC. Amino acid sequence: CATSRGGTYNEQFF. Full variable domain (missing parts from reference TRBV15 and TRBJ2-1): DAMVIQNPRYQVTQFGKPVTLSCSQTLNHNVMYWYQQKSSQAPKLLFHYYDKDFNNEADTPDNFQSRRPNTSFCFLDIRSPGLGDTAMYLCATSRGGTYNEQFFGPGTRLTVL.

The CDR3 loop is CASSDKNTEAFF. The CDR3 nucleotides read TGTGCCAGCAGTGACAAGAACACTGAAGCTTTCTTT. The rearrangement joins TRBV28 to TRBJ1-1; D call uncertain. CDR3 length: 12 amino acids. In germline, CDR1 is MDHEN, CDR2 SYDVKM. V was cut by 5 bases and J by 1 base, with 5 bases left in between.

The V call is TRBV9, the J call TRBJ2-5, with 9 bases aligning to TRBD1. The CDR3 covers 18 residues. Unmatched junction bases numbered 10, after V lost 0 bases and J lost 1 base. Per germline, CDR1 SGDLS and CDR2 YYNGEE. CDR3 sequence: CASSVGGSGQGAQETQYF. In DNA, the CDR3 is TGTGCCAGCAGCGTAGGCGGGTCGGGACAGGGTGCCCAAGAGACCCAGTACTTC.

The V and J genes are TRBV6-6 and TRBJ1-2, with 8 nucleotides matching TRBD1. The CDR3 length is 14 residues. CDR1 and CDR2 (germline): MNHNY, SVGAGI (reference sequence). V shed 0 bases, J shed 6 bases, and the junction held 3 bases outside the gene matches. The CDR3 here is CASSYSDRGHGYTF. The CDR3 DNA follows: TGTGCCAGCAGTTACTCTGACAGGGGTCATGGCTACACCTTC.

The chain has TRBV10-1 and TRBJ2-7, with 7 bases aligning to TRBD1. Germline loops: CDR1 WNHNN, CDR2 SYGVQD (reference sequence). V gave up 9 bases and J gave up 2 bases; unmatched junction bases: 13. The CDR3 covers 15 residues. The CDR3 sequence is CASSPGQASPYEQYF. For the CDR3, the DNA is TGCGCCAGTTCCCCAGGACAGGCTTCCCCCTACGAGCAGTACTTC.

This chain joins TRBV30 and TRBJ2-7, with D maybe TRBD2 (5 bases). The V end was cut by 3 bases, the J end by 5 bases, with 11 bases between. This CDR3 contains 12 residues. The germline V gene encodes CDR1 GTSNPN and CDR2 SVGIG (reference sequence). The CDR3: CAWRTTRHEQYF. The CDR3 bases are TGTGCCTGGAGGACTACCCGCCACGAGCAGTACTTC.

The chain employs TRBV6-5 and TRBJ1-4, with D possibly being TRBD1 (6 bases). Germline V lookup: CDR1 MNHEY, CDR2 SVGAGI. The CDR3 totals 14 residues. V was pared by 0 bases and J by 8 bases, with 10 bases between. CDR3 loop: CASSYSQGQEKLFF. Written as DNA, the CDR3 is TGTGCCAGCAGTTACTCGCAGGGGCAGGAAAAACTGTTTTTT.

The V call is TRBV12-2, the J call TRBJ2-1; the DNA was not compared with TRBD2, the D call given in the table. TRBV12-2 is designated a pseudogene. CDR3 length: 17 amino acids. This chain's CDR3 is CASRLNSSGRARNEQFF. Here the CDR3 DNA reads TGTGCAAGTCGCCTAAATTCGAGCGGGAGGGCTAGGAATGAGCAGTTCTTC.

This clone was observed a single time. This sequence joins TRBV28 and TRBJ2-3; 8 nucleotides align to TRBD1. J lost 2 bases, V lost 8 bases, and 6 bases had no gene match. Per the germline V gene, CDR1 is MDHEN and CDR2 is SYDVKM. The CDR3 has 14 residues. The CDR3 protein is CASLDRGLTDTQYF. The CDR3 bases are TGTGCCAGCCTCGACAGGGGCCTCACAGATACGCAGTATTTT.

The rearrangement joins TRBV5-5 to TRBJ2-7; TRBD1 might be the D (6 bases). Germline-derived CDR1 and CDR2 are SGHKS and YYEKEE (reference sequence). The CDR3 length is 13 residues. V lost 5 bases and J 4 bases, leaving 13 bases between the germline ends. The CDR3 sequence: CASSRDTLYEQYF. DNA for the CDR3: TGTGCCAGCAGTAGGGACACGTTATACGAGCAGTACTTC. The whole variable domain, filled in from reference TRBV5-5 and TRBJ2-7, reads DAGVTQSPTHLIKTRGQQVTLRCSPISGHKSVSWYQQVLGQGPQFIFQYYEKEERGRGNFPDRFSARQFPNYSSELNVNALLLGDSALYLCASSRDTLYEQYFGPGTRLTVT.

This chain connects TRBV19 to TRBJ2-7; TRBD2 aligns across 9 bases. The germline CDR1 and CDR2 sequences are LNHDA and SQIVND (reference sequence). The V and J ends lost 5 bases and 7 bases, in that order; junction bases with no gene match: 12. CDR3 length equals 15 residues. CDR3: CASSSEREVLTEQYF. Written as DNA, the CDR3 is TGTGCCAGTAGTTCCGAGCGGGAGGTCTTGACAGAGCAGTACTTC.